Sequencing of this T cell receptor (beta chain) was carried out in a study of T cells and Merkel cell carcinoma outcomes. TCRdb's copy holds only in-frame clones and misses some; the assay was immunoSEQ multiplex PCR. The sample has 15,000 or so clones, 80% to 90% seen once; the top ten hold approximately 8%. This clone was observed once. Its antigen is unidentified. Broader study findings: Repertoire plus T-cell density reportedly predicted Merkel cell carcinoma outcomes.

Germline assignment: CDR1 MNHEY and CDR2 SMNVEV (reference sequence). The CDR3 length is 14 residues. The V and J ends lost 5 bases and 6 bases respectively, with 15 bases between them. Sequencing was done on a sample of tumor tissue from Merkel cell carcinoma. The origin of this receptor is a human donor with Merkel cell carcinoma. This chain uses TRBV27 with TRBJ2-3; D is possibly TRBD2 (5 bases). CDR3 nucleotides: TGTGCCAGCAGTCCGGGTCAAAGGAGGGATACGCAGTATTTT. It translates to CASSPGQRRDTQYF.